This paragraph reports one T cell receptor (beta chain). Which antigen it targets is not known. No clone much larger than this one lies a single base away; base qualities are absent. Using the deep immunoSEQ assay, multiplex PCR amplified TCR CDR3 regions from genomic DNA. Extracted genomic DNA from each cell subset was distributed evenly across all wells of several immunoSEQ 96-well plates, and each plate was treated as a replicate. Each replicate PCR for sorted subsets received about 180 ng genomic DNA, equal to about 29,000 T cell genomes. Purified libraries were measured with a Qubit 3.0 fluorometer, size-checked on a Bioanalyzer 2100, and measured again with the KAPA Library Quantification kit. Every immunoSEQ 96-well plate was sequenced on a separate single-read 150-cycle Illumina NextSeq 550 flow cell. From the authors' description of their analysis: Because the immunoSEQ output held only junctional sequences and lacked quality scores, the filtering could not match the filtering applied to full-length reads. Sequences were annotated with PyIR, a Python wrapper for IgBLAST v1.9, and V/J genes and CDR3 were assigned using IMGT germline references. Reads were removed for weak V/J assignments (E-value above 1e-6), missing CDR3, stop codons, out-of-frame junctions, or ambiguous translated residues. V3J clonotypes were defined as sequences sharing an identical inferred V gene, J gene, and CDR3 amino acid sequence. The percentage overlap between two repertoires was calculated by dividing the number of shared unique clonotypes by the size of the smaller repertoire. Repertoire richness was assessed with RTK rarefaction, the Chao1 estimator, and Recon v2.1 estimates of unobserved clonotypes. OLGA was used to compute generation probabilities for all TCRbeta clonotypes that the gDNA method yielded from a few donors. TCRdb obtained this table from immuneACCESS and retained in-frame rearrangements with V and J assigned. These tables miss some clones; where compared with another copy, unresolved V genes account for less than half of the shortfall, and the remainder is unexplained. The V and J calls and clone size were taken over from that table, and D and trimming were inferred from the DNA. The sample data list around 610,000 clones, and approximately 96% of these were observed just once. 0.11% of the sample lies in the top ten.

These data belong to a study of shared clonotypes between healthy human individuals (dated by TCRdb to the early 2020s). At the level of the whole study: Two women and a few men aged 18 to 49 years were included in the cohort. For each donor, CD4 naive and CD4 memory were each given three plates, CD8 naive was given two plates, and CD8 memory was given one plate. To estimate repertoire size and how much clonotypes are shared between individuals, the study performed deep sequencing of blood TCR repertoires from about five healthy adults. To increase sequencing depth and limit assay-specific biases, different laboratories used diverse techniques to prepare libraries and sequence TCR repertoires. Between about 0.94 and 10 billion PBMCs per donor were obtained by leukapheresis. Broad study findings and their caveats: Estimated clonotype richness was generally larger for naive than for memory subsets. Pairwise subsampling led to the expectation that sequencing depth would affect the degree of clonotype sharing among donors. The genetic and exposure-history diversity represented was limited by the small number of donors. Incomplete sequencing was indicated by rarefaction of sorted-subset datasets, despite the large sequencing depth. Sampling was restricted to blood, and TCR repertoires in tissues likely differ from the TCR repertoires found in blood. Compared with non-shared clonotypes, clonotypes shared by all four sorted-subset donors had higher generation probabilities. Sharing across a few donors was observed for about 5% of naive CD4, 3.5% of naive CD8, over 2% of memory CD4, and over 0.3% of memory CD8 clonotypes.

CD8 naive samples were CD45RO-negative cells positively selected for CCR7, giving a CD45RA+CCR7+ population that excluded TemRA cells. Donors were healthy HIV-negative adults with no recently reported acute infections or vaccinations. Every donor was a Caucasian adult residing in Nashville, Tennessee, USA. Blood was obtained by leukapheresis, after which PBMCs were separated by Ficoll-Histopaque density gradient centrifugation and cryopreserved in liquid nitrogen vapor phase. Purity and quantity of every magnetically sorted T cell population were checked by analytical flow cytometry. Genomic DNA was isolated from every sorted fraction and measured by UV absorbance on a Nanodrop 2000c. The CDR3 spans 16 residues, from the cysteine through the phenylalanine. Left in the record is the CDR3 DNA by itself, 48 bases read in frame from the first base. CDR1 and CDR2, looked up from the germline V gene, are MNHEY and SVGAGI. The junction carries 18 bases between V and J, which are trimmed by 2 bases and 10 bases respectively.

The specimen was naive CD8+ T cells sorted from blood. This specimen's cell subset or site label, interpreted: CD45RA+CCR7+. The chain couples TRBV6-5 to TRBJ1-6, with the D gene call left open. The sequence was collected from a woman in her 30s in good health. This receptor has the CDR3 CASSYGVGSVGSPLHF. The DNA sequence is TGTGCCAGCAGTTACGGGGTAGGGAGTGTAGGATCACCCCTCCACTTT.